The next 15 T cell receptor beta chains were all read from a single sample in a study of T cell repertoires in cytomegalovirus infection. MiXCR, applied by TCRdb to the reads, yields one record per CDR3 protein. The sample has some 280,000 distinct CDR3 sequences, 12% to 15% seen once. Sequenced sample: PBMCs. These receptors were obtained from a human donor in good health (CMV status not recorded). Some clones in this sample may be carry-over from other donors' samples.

The sample holds many counts of this clonotype. The chain combines TRBV11-2 with TRBJ2-3; D may be TRBD1 (5 bases). The CDR3 is 13 amino acids. Germline-derived CDR1 and CDR2 are SGHAT and FQNNGV. Between the trimmed V and J ends, which lost 6 bases and 4 bases, there was a span of 11 bases. In DNA, the CDR3 is TGTGCCAGCAGTGACAGCGCCGCAGATACGCAGTATTTT. Protein product: CASSDSAADTQYF.

This clonotype showed up many times. The V call is TRBV6-1, the J call TRBJ2-5; weak D call: TRBD1 (6 bases). V was trimmed by 6 bases and J by 5 bases, leaving 13 bases between them. Germline loops: CDR1 MNHNS, CDR2 SASEGT. The CDR3 spans 13 residues. Here the CDR3 reads CASRETGSETQYF. CDR3 coding DNA: TGTGCCAGCAGGGAAACAGGGAGCGAGACCCAGTACTTC.

This clonotype was recorded a few times. This chain joins TRBV3-1 and TRBJ2-5; TRBD1 is a possible D gene (5 bases). V was trimmed by 0 bases and J by 4 bases, leaving 12 bases between them. Germline V CDR1 and CDR2: LGHDT, YNNKEL (reference sequence). CDR3 length: 15 amino acids. CDR3 residues: CASSQELTGRETQYF. The DNA for the CDR3 is TGTGCCAGCAGCCAAGAACTAACAGGACGAGAGACCCAGTACTTC.

This clonotype was detected a few times. This chain connects TRBV2 to TRBJ2-3; perhaps D is TRBD1 or TRBD2 (5 bases each). CDR1 is SNHLY and CDR2 is FYNNEI in the germline V gene. Trimming stripped 6 bases from V and 3 bases from J, with 16 bases between. The CDR3 is 15 residues long. The CDR3 region has the DNA TGTGCCAGCAGGAGTCAACAGTGGGGGACAGATACGCAGTATTTT. Its protein is CASRSQQWGTDTQYF.

At least ten counts were recorded for this clonotype. This chain joins TRBV7-8 and TRBJ1-3; 8 nucleotides align to TRBD1. This CDR3 contains 13 residues. J was trimmed by 6 bases and V by 3 bases; bases with no gene match: 1. Germline-derived CDR1 and CDR2 are SGHVS and FQNEAQ. This CDR3 reads CASSLTGANTIYF. For the CDR3, the DNA is TGTGCCAGCAGCTTGACAGGGGCAAACACCATATATTTT.

The sample holds many counts of this clonotype. This chain connects TRBV5-6 to TRBJ2-3; 8 bases match TRBD1. J lost 2 bases, V lost 2 bases, and 7 bases had no gene match. The CDR3 spans 16 residues. Germline V lookup: CDR1 SGHDT, CDR2 YYEEEE. DNA of the CDR3: TGTGCCAGCAGCTTCGGAAGGGACAGGCTCACAGATACGCAGTATTTT. Translating gives CASSFGRDRLTDTQYF.

As regards this clonotype: The junction and the germline gene differ at one end; a read error may be behind it. This chain joins TRBV28 and TRBJ2-7, with 7 bases aligning to TRBD1. CDR1 is MDHEN, CDR2 SYDVKM, per germline. This CDR3 spans 12 amino acids. CDR3 protein: CASSDTTGTVLF. The CDR3 nucleotides are TGTGCCAGCAGTGATACGACCGGGACAGTTCTCTTC. The full variable domain, its missing parts supplied by reference TRBV28 and TRBJ2-7, is DVKVTQSSRYLVKRTGEKVFLECVQDMDHENMFWYRQDPGLGLRLIYFSYDVKMKEKGDIPEGYSVSREKKERFSLILESASTNQTSMYLCASSDTTGTVLFGPGTRLTVT.

The rearrangement uses TRBV20-1 and TRBJ2-7; TRBD2 aligns across 9 bases. CDR1 is DFQATT, CDR2 SNEGSKA, per germline (reference sequence). Unmatched junction bases numbered 8, after V lost 3 bases and J lost 2 bases. The length of the CDR3 is 15 residues. CDR3 sequence reads: CSASQSTSGTYEQYF. The CDR3 region has the DNA TGCAGTGCTAGCCAATCGACTAGCGGTACCTACGAGCAGTACTTC.

This clonotype showed up many times. This sequence joins TRBV11-2 and TRBJ2-3; D not resolved. The CDR3 sequence is 11 residues long. Trimming removed 5 bases from V and 6 bases from J, with 6 bases in between. Germline V CDR1 and CDR2: SGHAT, FQNNGV. CDR3 nucleotides: TGTGCCAGCAGCACGTCGGATACGCAGTATTTT. Translated, it gives CASSTSDTQYF.

This clonotype was seen many times. This chain links TRBV7-6 with TRBJ2-5, with D maybe TRBD1 (5 bases). There are 14 residues in the CDR3. Germline V gene data show CDR1 as SGHVS and CDR2 as FNYEAQ. V was trimmed by 1 base and J by 5 bases, leaving 11 bases between them. This CDR3 reads CASSLGVGRETQYF. The CDR3 DNA follows: TGTGCCAGCAGCTTAGGCGTGGGGCGGGAGACCCAGTACTTC.

V gene TRBV6-4 combines with J gene TRBJ2-1; D gene unclear. The CDR3 has 14 residues. In germline, CDR1 is MRHNA, CDR2 SNTAGT. Deletions cut 2 bases from V and 4 bases from J, with 9 bases between. The CDR3, as DNA: TGTGCCAGCAGTGACAGGTCGGATTACAATGAGCAGTTCTTC. This encodes CASSDRSDYNEQFF.

This clonotype was observed at least ten times. CDR3 loop: CASVVSSGDSYNEQFF. The CDR3 DNA sequence: TGTGCCAGCGTAGTTTCGTCTGGGGACTCCTACAATGAGCAGTTCTTC. The chain has TRBV12-3 or TRBV12-4 and TRBJ2-1; D not certain. This CDR3 comprises 16 residues. Trimming left V 8 bases short and J 0 bases short, with 17 bases between.

This clonotype was seen a handful of times. This rearrangement joins TRBV28 to TRBJ2-7, with 10 bases identical to TRBD1. Per the germline V gene, CDR1 is MDHEN and CDR2 is SYDVKM. The CDR3 has 16 amino acids. Trimming at V came to 3 bases and at J to 4 bases, leaving 9 bases not matched to a gene. The CDR3 coding sequence is TGTGCCAGCAGTTTCCCCCAGGGACAGGGGAAATACGAGCAGTACTTC. Protein: CASSFPQGQGKYEQYF.

There are many counts of this clonotype. This CDR3 is CASTRGGDEQFF. The CDR3, as DNA: TGTGCCAGCACCCGGGGGGGTGATGAGCAGTTCTTC. The gene calls are TRBV12-3 or TRBV12-4 and TRBJ2-1; 8 nucleotides match TRBD2. The ends lost 7 bases at V and 8 bases at J; junction bases unmatched: 4. This CDR3 has 12 residues.

There are a few counts of this clonotype. V usage is TRBV11-2 and J usage is TRBJ2-3; D is uncertain. V was cut by 1 base and J by 1 base, with 9 bases left in between. The germline V gene encodes CDR1 SGHAT and CDR2 FQNNGV. The CDR3 sequence is 15 residues long. The CDR3 is CASSLVVTGTDTQYF. The DNA for the CDR3 is TGTGCCAGCAGCTTAGTTGTTACTGGCACAGATACGCAGTATTTT.